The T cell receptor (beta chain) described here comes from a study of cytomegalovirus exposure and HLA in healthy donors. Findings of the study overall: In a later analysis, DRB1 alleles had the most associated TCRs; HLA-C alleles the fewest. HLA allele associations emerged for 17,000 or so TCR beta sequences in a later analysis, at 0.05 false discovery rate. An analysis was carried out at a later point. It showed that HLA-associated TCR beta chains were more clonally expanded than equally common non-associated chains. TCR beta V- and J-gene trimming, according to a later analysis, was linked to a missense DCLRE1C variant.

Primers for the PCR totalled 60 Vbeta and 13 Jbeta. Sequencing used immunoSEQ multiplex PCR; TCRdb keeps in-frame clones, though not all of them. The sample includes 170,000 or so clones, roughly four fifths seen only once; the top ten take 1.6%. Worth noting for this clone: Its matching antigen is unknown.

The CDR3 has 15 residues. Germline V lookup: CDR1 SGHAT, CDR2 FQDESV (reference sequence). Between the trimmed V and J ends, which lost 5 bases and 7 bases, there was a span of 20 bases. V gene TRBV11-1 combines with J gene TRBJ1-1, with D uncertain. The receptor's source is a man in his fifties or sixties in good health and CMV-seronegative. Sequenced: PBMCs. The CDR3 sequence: CASSTADTRRNEAFF. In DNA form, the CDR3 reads TGTGCCAGCAGCACGGCTGACACGCGACGAAATGAAGCTTTCTTT.